One sample yielded the 10 T cell receptor beta chains listed below, sequenced in a study (dated by TCRdb to about 2015). The library was produced with 5' RACE. These reads were obtained on an Illumina MiSeq. Using fastp at Q25 and MiXCR, TCRdb reprocessed the public reads and kept productive beta chains. Rows are unified per CDR3 protein, each entry keeping the most common DNA and genes. The sample data list about 40,000 distinct CDR3 sequences, and 15% to 20% of these were observed just once. 2.5% to 3% of the sample lies in the top ten. Sample: naive CD4+ T cells sorted from a lymph node. Interpreted using the paper, the cell subset or site label stands for: naive CD4+ T cells, CD4+CD45RA+CD25-. The receptor set was obtained from a female donor with breast cancer.

As regards this clonotype: Because it lacks the conserved phenylalanine or tryptophan at the end, this CDR3 is likely a read error. The chain employs TRBV4-3 and TRBJ2-1; D call uncertain. The CDR3 totals 13 residues. Looked up from germline, CDR1 is LGHNA and CDR2 is YSLEER. V was cut by 5 bases and J by 5 bases, with 10 bases left in between. CDR3 sequence (DNA): TGCGCCAGCAGCAGAAATTTTAACAATGAGCAGTTCTCC. Its translation: CASSRNFNNEQFS.

There are a few counts of this clonotype. This CDR3 reads CASSQAGGYTDTQYF. CDR3 nucleotide sequence: TGTGCCAGCAGTCAAGCGGGAGGGTACACAGATACGCAGTATTTT. V and J are TRBV6-5 and TRBJ2-3, with 10 positions matching TRBD2. The CDR3 length is 15 residues. Looked up from germline, CDR1 is MNHEY and CDR2 is SVGAGI. Unmatched junction bases numbered 4, after V lost 5 bases and J lost 2 bases.

The V call is TRBV6-6, the J call TRBJ2-3, with no clear D. CDR3 size: 17 residues. V was pared by 0 bases and J by 1 base, with 14 bases between. Germline CDR1 is MNHNY and CDR2 is SVGAGI (reference sequence). For the CDR3, the DNA is TGTGCCAGCAGTTACTCAAACCGGCAGACTCGCACAGATACGCAGTATTTT. As protein: CASSYSNRQTRTDTQYF.

V gene TRBV27 combines with J gene TRBJ2-7, with TRBD2 as a possible D gene (5 bases). Germline V gene data show CDR1 as MNHEY and CDR2 as SMNVEV (reference sequence). This CDR3 has 15 amino acids. V lost 6 bases, J lost 5 bases, and 20 bases lay in between. CDR3 sequence (DNA): TGTGCCAGCAGGGGGATCTTGACTAAACAACACGAGCAGTACTTC. This sequence encodes CASRGILTKQHEQYF.

V gene TRBV28 combines with J gene TRBJ1-2; maybe TRBD1 (6 bases). The CDR3 is 14 amino acids. Germline lookup yields CDR1 MDHEN and CDR2 SYDVKM. The V and J ends lost 6 bases and 6 bases respectively, with 17 bases between them. The CDR3, as DNA: TGTGCCAGCAGCCGGGACAATTCCCGGAATGGCTACACCTTC. Protein sequence: CASSRDNSRNGYTF.

The chain employs TRBV20-1 and TRBJ2-3; the D gene could be TRBD1 or TRBD2 (7 bases each). The CDR3 extends over 16 amino acids. CDR1 and CDR2 from the germline V gene are DFQATT and SNEGSKA (reference sequence). V was trimmed by 4 bases and J by 10 bases, leaving 27 bases between them. CDR3 region: CSANFLAVGGTAAQYF. For the CDR3, the DNA is TGCAGTGCTAATTTCCTAGCAGTCGGGGGGACAGCGGCGCAGTATTTT.

This clonotype was seen only a few times. V usage is TRBV6-2 or TRBV6-3 and J usage is TRBJ2-2, with unresolved D. The CDR3 is made up of 15 amino acids. Germline CDR1 and CDR2: MNHEY and SVGEGT. The ends were cut back, 5 bases at V and 1 base at J, with 11 bases in the middle. The CDR3 sequence: CASSVLNKNTGELFF. CDR3 sequence (DNA): TGTGCCAGCAGTGTCCTCAACAAGAACACCGGGGAGCTGTTTTTT.

This clonotype was detected ten times or more. The rearrangement uses TRBV9 and TRBJ2-1, with 9 bases that match TRBD2. The V and J ends lost 4 bases and 4 bases, in that order; junction bases with no gene match: 3. Germline V gene data show CDR1 as SGDLS and CDR2 as YYNGEE. CDR3 length: 14 residues. The CDR3: CASSMREGYNEQFF. Written as DNA, the CDR3 is TGTGCCAGCAGCATGCGGGAGGGGTACAATGAGCAGTTCTTC.

V and J are TRBV27 and TRBJ1-6; D possibly corresponds to TRBD1 (6 bases). Germline V gene lookup returns CDR1 MNHEY and CDR2 SMNVEV (reference sequence). Trimming pared 9 bases from V and 10 bases from J, leaving 22 bases between. CDR3 size: 15 residues. CDR3 in amino acids: CASSNEAQGRSPLHF. CDR3 coding DNA: TGTGCCAGTTCTAATGAGGCCCAGGGGCGATCACCCCTCCACTTT.

This clonotype was counted between two and nine times. The chain has TRBV10-3 and TRBJ2-7, with D unclear. V was shortened by 3 bases and J by 3 bases, with 6 bases between the two germline ends. The CDR3 totals 12 residues. CDR1 ENHRY and CDR2 SYGVKD come from the germline V gene. The CDR3 loop reads CAISDGGYEQYF. CDR3 in DNA: TGTGCCATCAGTGATGGCGGCTACGAGCAGTACTTC.